The clone carrying this T cell receptor beta chain showed up just a few times. For a library built for alpha chains, this beta chain is a stray read; little rests on its size. The data were obtained in a study of spatial heterogeneity in lung cancer. Time point given: blood at routine non-recurrence follow-up after resection. Tumor, nontumor lung or frozen PBMC supplied whole RNA, sequenced without sorting. The germline gives CDR1 SGHRS, CDR2 YFSETQ. The V gene lost 0 bases and the J gene lost 0 bases, with 10 bases spanning the gap. The CDR3 has 15 residues. TCRdb re-derived calls from the 5' RACE reads in MiXCR, one entry per CDR3 protein. Of 550 to 800 distinct CDR3 sequences listed, 50% to 65% were seen once; the top ten hold around 23%.

This chain joins TRBV5-1 and TRBJ2-7, with D perhaps matching TRBD1 (5 bases). The sequencing used PBMCs, collected at follow-up. The sequence was obtained from a female donor with early-stage non-small cell lung cancer. The CDR3 protein is CASSLGGGTSYEQYF. Here the CDR3 DNA reads TGCGCCAGCAGCTTGGGGGGCGGAACCTCCTACGAGCAGTACTTC. The variable domain in full, with the rest retrieved from reference TRBV5-1 and TRBJ2-7, is KAGVTQTPRYLIKTRGQQVTLSCSPISGHRSVSWYQQTPGQGLQFLFEYFSETQRNKGNFPGRFSGRQFSNSRSEMNVSTLELGDSALYLCASSLGGGTSYEQYFGPGTRLTVT.